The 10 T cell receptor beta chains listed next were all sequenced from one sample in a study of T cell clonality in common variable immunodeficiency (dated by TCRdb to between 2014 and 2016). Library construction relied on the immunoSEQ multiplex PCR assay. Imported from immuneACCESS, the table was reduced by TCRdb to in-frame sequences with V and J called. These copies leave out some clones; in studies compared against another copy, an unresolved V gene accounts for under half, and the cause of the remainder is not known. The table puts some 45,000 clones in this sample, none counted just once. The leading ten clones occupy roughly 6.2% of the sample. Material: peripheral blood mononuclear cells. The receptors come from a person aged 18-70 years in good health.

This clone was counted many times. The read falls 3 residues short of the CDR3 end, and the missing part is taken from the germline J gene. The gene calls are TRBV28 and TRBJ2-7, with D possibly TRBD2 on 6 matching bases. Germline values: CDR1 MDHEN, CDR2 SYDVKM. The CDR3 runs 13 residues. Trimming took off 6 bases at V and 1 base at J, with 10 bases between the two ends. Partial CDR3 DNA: TGTGCCAGCAGCACCGGAGGGTCCTACGAG. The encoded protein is CASSTGGSYE. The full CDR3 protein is CASSTGGSYEQYF.

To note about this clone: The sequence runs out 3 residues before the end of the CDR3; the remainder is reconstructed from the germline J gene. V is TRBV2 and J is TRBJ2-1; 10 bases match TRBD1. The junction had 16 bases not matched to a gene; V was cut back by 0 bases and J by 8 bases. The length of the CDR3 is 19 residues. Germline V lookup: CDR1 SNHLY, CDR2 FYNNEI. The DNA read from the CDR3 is TGTGCCAGCAGTGAAGCTCCTCAAAAAACCGGGACAGGGGACGATGAG. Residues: CASSEAPQKTGTGDDE. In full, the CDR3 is CASSEAPQKTGTGDDEQFF.

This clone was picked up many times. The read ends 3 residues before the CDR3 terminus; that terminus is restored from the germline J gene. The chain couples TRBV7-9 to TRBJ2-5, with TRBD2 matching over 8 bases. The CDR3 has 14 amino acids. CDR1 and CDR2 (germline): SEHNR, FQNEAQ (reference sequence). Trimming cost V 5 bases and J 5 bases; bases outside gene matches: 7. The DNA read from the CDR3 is TGTGCCAGCAGCCCCGGGACTAGATGGGAGACC. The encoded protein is CASSPGTRWET. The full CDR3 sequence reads CASSPGTRWETQYF.

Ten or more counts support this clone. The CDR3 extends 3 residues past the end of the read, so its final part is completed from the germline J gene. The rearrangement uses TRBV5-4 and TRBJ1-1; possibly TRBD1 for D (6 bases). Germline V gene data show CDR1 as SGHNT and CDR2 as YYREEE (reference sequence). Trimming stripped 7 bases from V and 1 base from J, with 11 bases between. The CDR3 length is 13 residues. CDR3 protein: CASGGRQNTEAFF. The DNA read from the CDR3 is TGTGCCAGCGGGGGCAGACAGAACACTGAA.

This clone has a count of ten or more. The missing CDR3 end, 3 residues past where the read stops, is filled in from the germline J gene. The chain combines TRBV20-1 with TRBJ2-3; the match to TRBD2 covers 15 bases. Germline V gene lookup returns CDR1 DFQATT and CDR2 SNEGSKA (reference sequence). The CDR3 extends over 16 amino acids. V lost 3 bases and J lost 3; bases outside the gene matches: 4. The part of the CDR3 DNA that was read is TGCAGTGCTAGGGGGACTAGCGGGGGGTCGACAGATACG. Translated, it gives CSARGTSGGSTDT. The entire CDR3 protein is CSARGTSGGSTDTQYF.

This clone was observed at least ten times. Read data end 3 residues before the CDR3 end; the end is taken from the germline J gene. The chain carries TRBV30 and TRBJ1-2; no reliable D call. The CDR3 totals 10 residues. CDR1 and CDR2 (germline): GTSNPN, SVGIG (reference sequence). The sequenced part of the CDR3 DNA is TGTGCCTGGAGGACCAGGGGC. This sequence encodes CAWRTRG. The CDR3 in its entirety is CAWRTRGYTF.

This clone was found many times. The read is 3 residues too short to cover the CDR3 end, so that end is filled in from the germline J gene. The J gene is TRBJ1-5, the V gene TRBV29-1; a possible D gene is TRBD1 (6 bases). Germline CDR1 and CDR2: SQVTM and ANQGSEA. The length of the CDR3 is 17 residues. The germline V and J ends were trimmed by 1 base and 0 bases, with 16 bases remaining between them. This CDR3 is CSVEVGHRRASNQPQHF. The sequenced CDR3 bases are TGCAGCGTTGAAGTGGGACACCGAAGGGCTAGCAATCAGCCC.

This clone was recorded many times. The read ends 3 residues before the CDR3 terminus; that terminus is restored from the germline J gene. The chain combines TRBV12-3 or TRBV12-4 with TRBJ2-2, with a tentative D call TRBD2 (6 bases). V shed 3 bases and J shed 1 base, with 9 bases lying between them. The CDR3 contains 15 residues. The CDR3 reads CASSFAGRNTGELFF. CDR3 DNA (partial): TGTGCCAGCAGTTTTGCGGGGCGGAACACCGGGGAG.

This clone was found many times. CDR3 protein: CASSLFTGYGSPLHF. The CDR3 DNA, read in part, is TGTGCCAGCAGCTTGTTTACCGGGTATGGCTCACCC. The V and J genes are TRBV5-4 and TRBJ1-6; D is uncertain. Read sequence stops 3 residues before the CDR3 end, and the germline J gene provides the missing end. CDR1 SGHNT and CDR2 YYREEE come from the germline V gene (reference sequence). V was cut by 1 base and J by 10 bases, with 15 bases left in between. This CDR3 contains 15 residues.

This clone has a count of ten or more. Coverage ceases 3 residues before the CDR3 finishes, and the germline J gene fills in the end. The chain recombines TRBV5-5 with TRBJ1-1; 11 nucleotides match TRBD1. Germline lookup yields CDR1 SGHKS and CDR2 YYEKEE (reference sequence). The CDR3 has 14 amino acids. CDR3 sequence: CASTGQGAGGKAFF. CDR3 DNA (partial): TGTGCCAGCACCGGACAGGGGGCTGGAGGGAAA.